These T cell receptor beta chains were read from a single sample in a study of cytomegalovirus exposure and HLA in healthy donors. Using immunoSEQ multiplex PCR, the repertoire was profiled, and TCRdb retains in-frame clones only, with some absent. The profile covers around 170,000 clones, with roughly 82% appearing a single time and 2.6% taken by the ten largest. The source material was PBMCs. The receptors shown here come from a woman between 50 and 59 years old in good health and CMV-seropositive. The conserved cysteine and the conserved F or W are not part of the CDR3 here. The D gene is left open where the match is weak.

>TRBD1|TRBV28
ASSSAGGPAYEQY
>TRBD1|TRBV7-2
ASSFETGATVTQY
>.|TRBV15
ATSREVSLGTQETQY
>TRBD1|TRBV19
ASSIYRGLDYNEQF
>TRBD2|TRBV4-1
ASSPSPTSGRYNEQF
>TRBD1|TRBV9
ASSDRDRGNSPLH
>.|TRBV7-9
ASSLGVGDRFTDTQY
>.|TRBV28
ASSLSTVNTEAF
>.|TRBV20-1
SAKQQETQY
>.|TRBV6-6
ASTRDNADYGYT
>TRBD1|TRBV19
ASRRFRDRILNTEAF
>TRBD1|TRBV27
ASSATGLNEKLF
>TRBD1|TRBV27
ASSQSLRQGKMGNQPQH
>.|TRBV7-2
ASSLQVFYNEQF
>.|TRBV5-8
ASSLGQTPSPLH
>.|TRBV19
ASSYRASNEKLF
>TRBD1|TRBV7-2
ASSYYITGGGELF
>TRBD2|TRBV5-4
ASSRRVAGAANTGELF
>TRBD1|TRBV6-6
ASRAGTGAGGNTIY
>.|TRBV30
AWRIGASGNTIY
>.|TRBV10-3
AISELPSPNGYT
>TRBD2|TRBV18
ASSPSGLGFSDTQY
>.|TRBV18
ASSPASTNEKLF
>TRBD2|TRBV7-7
ASSFSTGTSGETQY
>TRBD1|TRBV7-2
ASSLAQGAYIQY
>TRBD1|TRBV18
ASSPGTGGGYT
>.|TRBV6-5
ASRPGQMAYEQY
>.|TRBV7-9
ASNQIRDIDTGELF
>TRBD1|TRBV5-4
ASSSRDSYYEQY
>.|TRBV19
ASSIRGGQGYGYT
>.|TRBV2
ASHRGSYNSPLH
>.|TRBV19
ASSIWGPGNTIY
>.|TRBV28
ASSLGETYEQY
>TRBD1|TRBV4-3
ASSQGQGALGGELF
>TRBD2|TRBV29-1
SVRRGGFTGELF
>TRBD1|TRBV6-6
ASSLDRYNEQF
>TRBD1|TRBV7-9
ASSSTGSEQF
>.|TRBV5-8
ASSLRPGHQYLPNSYEQY
>.|TRBV5-5
ASSLPGHGSEKLF
>TRBD1|TRBV10-2
ASSESTGDNTEAF
>TRBD1|TRBV7-6
ASSLGAGGAGTEAF
>.|TRBV5-4
ASSFQQLNEQF